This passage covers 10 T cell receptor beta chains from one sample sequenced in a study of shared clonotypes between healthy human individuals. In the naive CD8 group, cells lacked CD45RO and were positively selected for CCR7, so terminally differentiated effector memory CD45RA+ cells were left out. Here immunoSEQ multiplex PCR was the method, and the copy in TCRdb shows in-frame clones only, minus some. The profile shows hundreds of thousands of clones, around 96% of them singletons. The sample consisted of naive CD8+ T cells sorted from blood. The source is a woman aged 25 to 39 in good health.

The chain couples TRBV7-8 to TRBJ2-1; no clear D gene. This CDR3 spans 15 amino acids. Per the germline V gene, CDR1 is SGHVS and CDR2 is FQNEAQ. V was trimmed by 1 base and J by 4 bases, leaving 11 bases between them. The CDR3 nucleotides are TGTGCCAGCAGCTTAGAGAGCAGCTTTTACAATGAGCAGTTCTTC. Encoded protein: CASSLESSFYNEQFF.

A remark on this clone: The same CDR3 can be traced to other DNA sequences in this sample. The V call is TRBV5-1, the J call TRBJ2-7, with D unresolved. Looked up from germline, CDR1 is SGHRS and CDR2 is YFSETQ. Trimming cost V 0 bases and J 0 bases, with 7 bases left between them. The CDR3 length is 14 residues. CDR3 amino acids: CASSLDLSSYEQYF. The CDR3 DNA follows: TGCGCCAGCAGCTTGGACCTAAGCTCCTACGAGCAGTACTTC.

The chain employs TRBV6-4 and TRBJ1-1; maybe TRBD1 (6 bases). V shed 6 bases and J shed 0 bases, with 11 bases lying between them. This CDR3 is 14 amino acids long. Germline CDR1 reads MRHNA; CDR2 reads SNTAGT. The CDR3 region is CASRKGVMNTEAFF. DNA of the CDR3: TGTGCCAGCAGGAAGGGGGTAATGAACACTGAAGCTTTCTTT.

The CDR3 bases are TGCGCCAGCAGCGCAGGACAGCCATCGCCCTATGGCTACACCTTC. Amino acid sequence: CASSAGQPSPYGYTF. The chain uses TRBV10-2 and TRBJ1-2; maybe TRBD1 (6 bases). From germline, CDR1 is WSHSY and CDR2 SAAADI. The V gene lost 6 bases and the J gene lost 4 bases, with 18 bases spanning the gap. The CDR3 spans 15 residues.

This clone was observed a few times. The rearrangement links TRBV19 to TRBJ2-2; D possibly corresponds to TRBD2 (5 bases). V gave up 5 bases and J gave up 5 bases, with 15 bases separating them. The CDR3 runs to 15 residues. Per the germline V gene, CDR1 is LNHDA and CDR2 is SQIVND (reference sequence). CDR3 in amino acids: CASSRVGVGTGELFF. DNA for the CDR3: TGTGCCAGTAGTCGTGTGGGAGTGGGAACCGGGGAGCTGTTTTTT. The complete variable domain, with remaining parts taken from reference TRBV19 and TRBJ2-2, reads DGGITQSPKYLFRKEGQNVTLSCEQNLNHDAMYWYRQDPGQGLRLIYYSQIVNDFQKGDIAEGYSVSREKKESFPLTVTSAQKNPTAFYLCASSRVGVGTGELFFGEGSRLTVL.

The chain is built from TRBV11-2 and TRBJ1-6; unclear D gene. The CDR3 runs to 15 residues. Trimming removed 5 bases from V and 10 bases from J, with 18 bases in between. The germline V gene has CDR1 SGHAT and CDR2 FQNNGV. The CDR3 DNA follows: TGTGCCAGCAGCCCAGACCTGACCATAACCTCACCCCTCCACTTT. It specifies CASSPDLTITSPLHF.

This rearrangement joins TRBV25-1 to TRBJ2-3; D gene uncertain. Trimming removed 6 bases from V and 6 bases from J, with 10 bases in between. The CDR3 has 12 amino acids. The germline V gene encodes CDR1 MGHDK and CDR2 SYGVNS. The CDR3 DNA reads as TGTGCCAGCAGCGTGGGGTGGGATACGCAGTATTTT. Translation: CASSVGWDTQYF.

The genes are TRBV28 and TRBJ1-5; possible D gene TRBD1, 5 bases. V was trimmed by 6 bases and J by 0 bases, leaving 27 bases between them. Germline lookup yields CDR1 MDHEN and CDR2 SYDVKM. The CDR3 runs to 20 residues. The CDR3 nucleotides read TGTGCCAGCAGCACGAAACTTGTGGCGGGACGGGAGTATAGCAATCAGCCCCAGCATTTT. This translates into CASSTKLVAGREYSNQPQHF.

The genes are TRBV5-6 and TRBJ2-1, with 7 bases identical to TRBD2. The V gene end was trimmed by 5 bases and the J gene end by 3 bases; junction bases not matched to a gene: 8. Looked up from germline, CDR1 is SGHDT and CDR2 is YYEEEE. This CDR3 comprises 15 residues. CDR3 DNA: TGTGCCAGCAGGCGCTCCGCGGGAGTCTACAATGAGCAGTTCTTC. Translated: CASRRSAGVYNEQFF.

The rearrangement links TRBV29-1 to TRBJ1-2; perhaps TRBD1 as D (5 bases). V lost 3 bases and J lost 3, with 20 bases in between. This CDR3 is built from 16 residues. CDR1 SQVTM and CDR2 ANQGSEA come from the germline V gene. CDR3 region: CSVEARQRDKDYGYTF. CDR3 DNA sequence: TGCAGCGTTGAGGCCCGACAGCGGGATAAGGACTATGGCTACACCTTC. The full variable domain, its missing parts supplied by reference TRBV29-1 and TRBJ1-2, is SAVISQKPSRDICQRGTSLTIQCQVDSQVTMMFWYRQQPGQSLTLIATANQGSEATYESGFVIDKFPISRPNLTFSTLTVSNMSPEDSSIYLCSVEARQRDKDYGYTFGSGTRLTVV.